Included here is one T cell receptor beta chain sequence, with context. Data came from immunoSEQ multiplex PCR; TCRdb stores just in-frame clones and leaves some out. Among 140,000 to 150,000 clones listed, 75% to 85% were seen once. This sample was included in a study of blood T cell repertoires in COVID-19. Sequencing was done on a sample of peripheral blood. The origin of this receptor is a man between 60 and 75 years old with active or convalescent COVID-19.

This CDR3 reads CASSLNYNTGELFF. The CDR3 bases are TGTGCCAGCAGCTTAAACTATAACACCGGGGAGCTGTTTTTT. The chain has TRBV7-6 and TRBJ2-2, with D unclear. The V end was cut by 2 bases, the J end by 2 bases, with 6 bases between. Germline values: CDR1 SGHVS, CDR2 FNYEAQ. The CDR3 totals 14 residues.